Following are 31 T cell receptor beta chains from one sample sequenced in a study of CD8+ T cells in alopecia areata. RNA, once extracted, was reverse transcribed into cDNA for use as the sequencing template. Assay used: immunoSEQ multiplex PCR; TCRdb lists only in-frame clones, some missing. The sample has around 100,000 clones, just under 60% seen once. Treatment of the sample: oral pan-JAK inhibitor, 5-10 mg twice daily. This material consisted of CD8+ T cells sorted from blood, taken between weeks 55 and 65, from a patient treated with tofacitinib. These receptor sequences come from a human donor with alopecia areata.

This clone was seen more than once but under ten times. V is TRBV13 and J is TRBJ1-1; D is undetermined. The germline V gene has CDR1 PRHDT and CDR2 FYEKMQ (reference sequence). The ends were cut back, 1 base at V and 8 bases at J, with 8 bases in the middle. The CDR3 is 12 amino acids. The DNA of the CDR3 is TGTGCCAGCAGCTTAGAGGCAGACGAAGCTTTCTTT. Translated, it gives CASSLEADEAFF.

The J gene is TRBJ2-7, the V gene TRBV4-1, with TRBD1 as a possible D gene (7 bases). This CDR3 has 17 residues. The ends were cut back, 0 bases at V and 6 bases at J, with 21 bases in the middle. Germline V lookup: CDR1 MGHRA, CDR2 YSYEKL. The CDR3 nucleotides are TGCGCCAGCAGCCAAGATTCGGGGGACAGATCGATAGGCGAGCAGTACTTC. Translating gives CASSQDSGDRSIGEQYF.

This rearrangement joins TRBV4-2 to TRBJ1-4; the D is unclear. The V end lost 1 base, the J end lost 6 bases, and 3 bases lay between the germline ends. CDR3 length: 12 residues. CDR1 is LGHNA and CDR2 is YNFKEQ in the germline V gene. Here the CDR3 reads CASSQGYEKLFF. CDR3 nucleotide sequence: TGTGCCAGCAGCCAAGGTTATGAAAAACTGTTTTTT.

J is TRBJ2-3 and V is TRBV18; D is possibly TRBD1 or TRBD2 (5 bases each). Between the trimmed V and J ends, which lost 2 bases and 0 bases, there was a span of 6 bases. CDR1 and CDR2 from the germline V gene are KGHSH and LQKENI. There are 14 residues in the CDR3. CDR3 amino acids: CASSPWDSTDTQYF. The CDR3, as DNA: TGTGCCAGCTCACCATGGGACAGCACAGATACGCAGTATTTT. The entire variable domain, with the rest obtained from reference TRBV18 and TRBJ2-3, is as follows: NAGVMQNPRHLVRRRGQEARLRCSPMKGHSHVYWYRQLPEEGLKFMVYLQKENIIDESGMPKERFSAEFPKEGPSILRIQQVVRGDSAAYFCASSPWDSTDTQYFGPGTRLTVL.

The chain recombines TRBV6-1 with TRBJ2-1; TRBD2 aligns across 13 bases. V shed 6 bases and J 9 bases; nucleotides not matched to a gene: 8. The CDR3 is made up of 15 amino acids. The germline gives CDR1 MNHNS, CDR2 SASEGT. The CDR3 region is CASRQTSGGAGEQFF. The CDR3 DNA follows: TGTGCCAGCAGACAAACTAGCGGGGGGGCCGGTGAGCAGTTCTTC.

V and J are TRBV27 and TRBJ1-6; tentatively, D is TRBD1 (5 bases). Trimming left V 8 bases short and J 9 bases short, with 17 bases between. This CDR3 spans 14 amino acids. Germline lookup yields CDR1 MNHEY and CDR2 SMNVEV (reference sequence). The CDR3 loop is CASQVTGGTSPLHF. DNA of the CDR3: TGTGCCAGCCAAGTCACGGGGGGGACTTCACCCCTCCACTTT.

The chain is built from TRBV15 and TRBJ2-5; D is perhaps TRBD1 (5 bases). The CDR3 consists of 14 residues. V was cut by 5 bases and J by 4 bases, with 14 bases left in between. From germline, CDR1 is LNHNV and CDR2 YYDKDF (reference sequence). This CDR3 reads CATSRGQGRETQYF. CDR3 nucleotides: TGTGCCACCAGCCGCGGACAAGGGCGAGAGACCCAGTACTTC.

This clone was seen only a few times. The chain uses TRBV29-1 and TRBJ2-2; D possibly matches TRBD1 or TRBD2 (5 bases each). V was clipped by 4 bases and J by 7 bases, with 13 bases between them. The CDR3 is 13 amino acids. Germline assignment: CDR1 SQVTM and CDR2 ANQGSEA. CDR3 DNA sequence: TGCAGCGTTGTGTGGGGGTATTTCGGGGAGCTGTTTTTT. This gives the protein CSVVWGYFGELFF.

This chain uses TRBV2 with TRBJ1-1; maybe TRBD1 (5 bases). Per germline, CDR1 SNHLY and CDR2 FYNNEI. This CDR3 has 14 amino acids. Deletions cut 6 bases from V and 6 bases from J, with 17 bases between. The CDR3 loop reads CASSTGNSIAEAFF. In DNA, the CDR3 is TGTGCCAGCAGCACAGGTAACTCGATCGCTGAAGCTTTCTTT.

The table lists this clone with many counts. The rearrangement joins TRBV19 to TRBJ2-1; 8 nucleotides line up with TRBD1. In germline, CDR1 is LNHDA, CDR2 SQIVND (reference sequence). V lost 4 bases to trimming and J lost 4 bases; unmatched junction nucleotides: 6. This CDR3 is built from 15 residues. The CDR3 reads CASSTTGTGYNEQFF. In nucleotides, the CDR3 is TGTGCCAGTAGTACAACCGGGACAGGATACAATGAGCAGTTCTTC.

The rearrangement uses TRBV13 and TRBJ1-1; perhaps TRBD1 as D (5 bases). Per the germline V gene, CDR1 is PRHDT and CDR2 is FYEKMQ (reference sequence). The length of the CDR3 is 12 residues. The V end lost 2 bases, the J end lost 10 bases, and 11 bases lay between the germline ends. The CDR3 DNA is TGTGCCAGCAGCTTACGCAGGGTTGGAGCTTTCTTT. It codes for CASSLRRVGAFF.

This chain joins TRBV6-5 and TRBJ1-1; D possibly corresponds to TRBD1 (5 bases). The length of the CDR3 is 13 residues. Germline-derived CDR1 and CDR2 are MNHEY and SVGAGI. V was pared by 6 bases and J by 1 base, with 9 bases between. The chain's CDR3 is CASSSTGNTEAFF. The CDR3 DNA sequence: TGTGCCAGCAGCAGCACAGGGAACACTGAAGCTTTCTTT.

The V and J genes are TRBV27 and TRBJ1-1; D call uncertain. The CDR3 extends over 13 amino acids. In germline, CDR1 is MNHEY, CDR2 SMNVEV (reference sequence). V lost 2 bases and J lost 4, with 8 bases in between. CDR3 nucleotide sequence: TGTGCCAGCAGTTTAGGAGGGTTCACTGAAGCTTTCTTT. Amino acid sequence: CASSLGGFTEAFF.

In its sample, this clone was seen a few times. The chain uses TRBV5-1 and TRBJ2-2, with D unclear. This CDR3 spans 12 amino acids. From germline, CDR1 is SGHRS and CDR2 YFSETQ. Trimming removed 3 bases from V and 1 base from J, with 1 base in between. CDR3 bases: TGCGCCAGCAGCTGGAACACCGGGGAGCTGTTTTTT. Its translation is CASSWNTGELFF.

The rearrangement links TRBV5-1 to TRBJ2-7; no definite D call. Germline CDR1 and CDR2: SGHRS and YFSETQ. This CDR3 region has 15 residues. Trimming removed 7 bases from V and 0 bases from J, with 17 bases in between. The CDR3 nucleotides are TGCGCCAGCTCGATAAATCCGGACGGCTCCTACGAGCAGTACTTC. It encodes CASSINPDGSYEQYF.

This rearrangement joins TRBV5-1 to TRBJ1-5; unclear D gene. Germline CDR1 and CDR2: SGHRS and YFSETQ. V gave up 7 bases and J gave up 1 base, with 12 bases separating them. CDR3 size: 14 residues. The CDR3 spells CASRRDSSNQPQHF. CDR3 bases: TGCGCCAGCCGGAGGGATTCCAGCAATCAGCCCCAGCATTTT.

The table lists this clone with a few counts. This chain joins TRBV7-9 and TRBJ1-1; D is unclear. Trimming pared 5 bases from V and 4 bases from J, leaving 8 bases between. Germline CDR1 SEHNR, CDR2 FQNEAQ (reference sequence). The CDR3 consists of 12 residues. The CDR3 DNA sequence: TGTGCCAGCAGCGAATCGGTCACTGAAGCTTTCTTT. It is translated as CASSESVTEAFF.

This clone occurred a few times. This chain uses TRBV14 with TRBJ2-7; weak D call: TRBD1 (5 bases). V was clipped by 4 bases and J by 3 bases, with 13 bases between them. The CDR3 length is 14 residues. The germline CDR1 and CDR2 sequences are SGHDN and FVKESK. For the CDR3, the DNA is TGTGCCAGCAGCCCTGACAGCGCACTCTACGAGCAGTACTTC. This codes for CASSPDSALYEQYF.

V and J are TRBV27 and TRBJ1-2; D unresolved. The V gene lost 5 bases and the J gene lost 2 bases, with 9 bases spanning the gap. The V gene's germline CDR1 is MNHEY and CDR2 SMNVEV (reference sequence). The length of the CDR3 is 13 residues. The CDR3 region has the DNA TGTGCCAGCAGTCACGGCCCCAACTATGGCTACACCTTC. Protein product: CASSHGPNYGYTF.

The chain combines TRBV13 with TRBJ2-3, with 7 bases aligning to TRBD2. The CDR3 runs to 15 residues. From germline, CDR1 is PRHDT and CDR2 FYEKMQ (reference sequence). J gave up 2 bases and V 4 bases, and 6 bases lay outside the gene matches. CDR3: CASSSAGLNTDTQYF. In DNA, the CDR3 is TGTGCCAGCAGCTCCGCGGGACTAAACACAGATACGCAGTATTTT.

This clone has just a few counts. The V call is TRBV6-5, the J call TRBJ1-2; D is possibly TRBD1 (6 bases). This CDR3 region has 13 residues. The germline V gene has CDR1 MNHEY and CDR2 SVGAGI. The ends were cut back, 5 bases at V and 4 bases at J, with 11 bases in the middle. The CDR3 nucleotides read TGTGCCAGCAGTCTCGGACAGCTCTATGGCTACACCTTC. This sequence encodes CASSLGQLYGYTF.

The genes are TRBV7-6 and TRBJ2-7; D gene uncertain. The CDR3 has 14 residues. Trimming left V 1 base short and J 9 bases short, with 16 bases between. Germline-derived CDR1 and CDR2 are SGHVS and FNYEAQ. CDR3 amino acids: CASSLGLYPYRQYF. The DNA for the CDR3 is TGTGCCAGCAGCTTAGGGCTATACCCCTACCGGCAGTACTTC.

V is TRBV5-1 and J is TRBJ2-7, with 8 bases lining up with TRBD1. Looked up from germline, CDR1 is SGHRS and CDR2 is YFSETQ. Trimming at V came to 4 bases and at J to 3 bases, leaving 6 bases not matched to a gene. The CDR3 covers 14 residues. The DNA of the CDR3 is TGCGCCAGCAGCCCGCCGGACAGGGACTACGAGCAGTACTTC. Translated: CASSPPDRDYEQYF.

This clone has just a few counts. This rearrangement joins TRBV5-6 to TRBJ2-2, with 8 bases that match TRBD1. J gave up 3 bases and V 3 bases, and 7 bases lay outside the gene matches. Germline V gives CDR1 SGHDT, CDR2 YYEEEE. The CDR3 runs to 16 residues. This chain's CDR3 is CASSWRTGYDTGELFF. CDR3 coding DNA: TGTGCCAGCAGCTGGCGGACAGGGTACGACACCGGGGAGCTGTTTTTT.

This chain connects TRBV5-1 to TRBJ2-7; D possibly uses TRBD1 or TRBD2 (6 bases each). The CDR3 loop spans 14 amino acids. Trimming took 3 bases from V and 3 from J, leaving 13 bases between them. Germline loops: CDR1 SGHRS, CDR2 YFSETQ. CDR3 region: CASSWGAPLYEQYF. CDR3 in DNA: TGCGCCAGCAGCTGGGGGGCGCCCCTCTACGAGCAGTACTTC.

This clone was seen only a few times. This chain uses TRBV5-1 with TRBJ2-2; D uncertain. V shed 5 bases and J shed 4 bases, with 15 bases lying between them. There are 15 residues in the CDR3. Germline V gene sequence: CDR1 SGHRS, CDR2 YFSETQ. The CDR3: CASSYDRHSTGELFF. The CDR3 bases are TGCGCCAGCAGTTATGACCGACACTCCACCGGGGAGCTGTTTTTT.

The chain recombines TRBV6-6 with TRBJ1-2; unclear D gene. This CDR3 is 11 amino acids long. The germline V and J ends were trimmed by 6 bases and 5 bases, with 7 bases remaining between them. CDR1 is MNHNY, CDR2 SVGAGI, per germline (reference sequence). As DNA, the CDR3 is TGTGCCAGCAGGGCGGCTTATGGCTACACCTTC. Translation gives CASRAAYGYTF.

The chain combines TRBV6-5 with TRBJ2-5, with D hard to call. Germline assignment: CDR1 MNHEY and CDR2 SVGAGI. The CDR3 length is 12 residues. With 6 bases removed from V and 4 bases from J, the gap between germline ends came to 9 bases. The CDR3 DNA follows: TGTGCCAGCAGCTCGACTGGAGAGACCCAGTACTTC. It encodes CASSSTGETQYF.

This clone is a singleton in its sample. V gene TRBV15 combines with J gene TRBJ2-2; D may be TRBD1 (6 bases). Germline V gene lookup returns CDR1 LNHNV and CDR2 YYDKDF (reference sequence). This CDR3 comprises 16 residues. V was shortened by 3 bases and J by 6 bases, with 17 bases between the two germline ends. CDR3 in DNA: TGTGCCACCAGCAGTCCCCGGGCTTCAGGGGCCGGGGAGCTGTTTTTT. It encodes CATSSPRASGAGELFF.

This clone has just a few counts. The chain has TRBV2 and TRBJ1-4; D unclear. Trimming removed 10 bases at V and 8 bases at J, with 17 bases between. This CDR3 has 13 amino acids. Germline V gene lookup returns CDR1 SNHLY and CDR2 FYNNEI. The CDR3 sequence: CATAWVLGEKLFF. The CDR3 DNA is TGTGCCACAGCATGGGTGTTGGGCGAAAAACTGTTTTTT.

This clone was observed a single time. The identical CDR3 is also encoded by other nucleotide sequences in the sample. V is TRBV6-5 and J is TRBJ1-3; D unclear. Germline V gene sequence: CDR1 MNHEY, CDR2 SVGAGI. Trimming stripped 3 bases from V and 3 bases from J, with 0 bases between. The CDR3 spans 11 residues. For the CDR3, the DNA is TGTGCCAGCAGTTATGGAAACACCATATATTTT. This gives the protein CASSYGNTIYF.